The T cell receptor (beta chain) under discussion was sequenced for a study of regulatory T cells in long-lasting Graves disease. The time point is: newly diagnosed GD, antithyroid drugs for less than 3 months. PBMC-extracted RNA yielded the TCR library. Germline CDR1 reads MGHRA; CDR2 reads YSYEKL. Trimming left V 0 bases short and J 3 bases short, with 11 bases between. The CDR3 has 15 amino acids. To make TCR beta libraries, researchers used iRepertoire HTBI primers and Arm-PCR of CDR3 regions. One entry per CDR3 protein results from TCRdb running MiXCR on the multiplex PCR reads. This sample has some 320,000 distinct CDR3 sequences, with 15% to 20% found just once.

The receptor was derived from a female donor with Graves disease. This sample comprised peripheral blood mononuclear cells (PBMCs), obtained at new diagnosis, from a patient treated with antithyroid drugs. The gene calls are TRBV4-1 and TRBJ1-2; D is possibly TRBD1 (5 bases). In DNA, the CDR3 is TGCGCCAGCAGCCAAGAACGTTCAGGGTACTATGGCTACACCTTC. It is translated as CASSQERSGYYGYTF.